The 16 T cell receptor beta chains listed next were all sequenced from one sample in a study of Ad26.COV2.S vaccination and SARS-CoV-2 variants. TCRdb's copy holds only in-frame clones and misses some; the assay was immunoSEQ multiplex PCR. The sample contains around 320,000 clones, around 87% of which appear only once. Treatment specified: about 20 received Ad26.COV2.S at low or high dose, single or two shots; about 5 received placebo; per-sample allocation not given. All samples were drawn on day 63, counting from the first vaccine or placebo injection. The sequencing here drew on peripheral blood, taken in a trial of Ad26.COV2.S vaccine versus placebo. The origin of the receptors is a person between 18 and 59 years old who received the Ad26.COV2.S COVID-19 vaccine or a placebo.

The rearrangement links TRBV5-6 to TRBJ1-1; D remains ambiguous. The V end lost 1 base, the J end lost 1 base, and 11 bases lay between the germline ends. Germline CDR1 reads SGHDT; CDR2 reads YYEEEE. CDR3 length equals 15 residues. The CDR3 here is CASSLKPQRNTEAFF. CDR3 DNA: TGTGCCAGCAGCTTGAAACCGCAGAGGAACACTGAAGCTTTCTTT.

This sequence joins TRBV2 and TRBJ2-5, with D perhaps assigned TRBD1 or TRBD2 (5 bases each). In germline, CDR1 is SNHLY, CDR2 FYNNEI. V shed 6 bases and J shed 6 bases, with 23 bases lying between them. CDR3 length: 16 amino acids. CDR3 DNA sequence: TGTGCCAGCAGCGCTAATCCGGACGGGGCGGTGAAGACCCAGTACTTC. This gives the protein CASSANPDGAVKTQYF. Full variable domain (remainder filled in from reference TRBV2 and TRBJ2-5): EPEVTQTPSHQVTQMGQEVILRCVPISNHLYFYWYRQILGQKVEFLVSFYNNEISEKSEIFDDQFSVERPDGSNFTLKIRSTKLEDSAMYFCASSANPDGAVKTQYFGPGTRLLVL.

This clone was seen just once. The chain couples TRBV7-9 to TRBJ2-2, with 8 bases aligning to TRBD2. Germline assignment: CDR1 SEHNR and CDR2 FQNEAQ (reference sequence). Germline trimming cut 3 bases from V and 4 bases from J; bases unmatched to any gene: 4. The CDR3 loop spans 15 amino acids. The CDR3 loop reads CASSFSGDGTGELFF. The CDR3 nucleotides are TGTGCCAGCAGCTTTAGCGGGGATGGCACCGGGGAGCTGTTTTTT.

The genes are TRBV4-1 and TRBJ2-7, with 9 bases fitting TRBD1. After removal of 3 bases from V and 3 bases from J, the junction contained 3 bases not matched to a gene. The CDR3 has 14 amino acids. The germline CDR1 and CDR2 sequences are MGHRA and YSYEKL. CDR3 amino acids: CASSQGQGIYEQYF. In nucleotides, the CDR3 is TGCGCCAGCAGCCAGGGACAGGGTATCTACGAGCAGTACTTC.

This clone was found once. V usage is TRBV15 and J usage is TRBJ2-3; a weak D match, TRBD2 (6 bases). The V end lost 1 base, the J end lost 1 base, and 15 bases lay between the germline ends. There are 17 residues in the CDR3. Germline V gene lookup returns CDR1 LNHNV and CDR2 YYDKDF (reference sequence). CDR3 nucleotide sequence: TGTGCCACCAGCAGAGCCCCCCGGGCTAGCGGCACAGATACGCAGTATTTT. Protein product: CATSRAPRASGTDTQYF.

This clone was picked up one time. The V and J genes are TRBV6-4 and TRBJ1-2, with 12 bases that match TRBD1. Germline values: CDR1 MRHNA, CDR2 SNTAGT. V shed 3 bases, J shed 0 bases, and the junction held 11 bases outside the gene matches. There are 19 residues in the CDR3. CDR3 sequence reads: CASSDYPGTGGPANYGYTF. CDR3 in DNA: TGTGCCAGCAGTGATTACCCCGGGACAGGGGGCCCAGCTAACTATGGCTACACCTTC.

A few counts support this clone. The rearrangement links TRBV15 to TRBJ1-5; D is ambiguous. The V gene lost 0 bases and the J gene lost 6 bases, with 6 bases spanning the gap. CDR3 length equals 13 residues. Germline lookup yields CDR1 LNHNV and CDR2 YYDKDF (reference sequence). The CDR3 loop is CATSRDSVQPQHF. As DNA, the CDR3 is TGTGCCACCAGCAGAGATTCAGTTCAGCCCCAGCATTTT.

This clone appeared a few times. The chain combines TRBV2 with TRBJ1-2; weak D call: TRBD1 (6 bases). The germline V gene has CDR1 SNHLY and CDR2 FYNNEI. The V gene lost 6 bases and the J gene lost 7 bases, with 12 bases spanning the gap. This CDR3 is 12 amino acids long. In DNA form, the CDR3 reads TGTGCCAGCAGAACAGGGATGGGTGGCTACACCTTC. Translating it yields CASRTGMGGYTF.

With regard to this clone: An end of the junction differs from the germline gene, which may be a read error. The chain uses TRBV6-4 and TRBJ1-5; perhaps TRBD1 as D (6 bases). This CDR3 is 13 amino acids long. Germline CDR1 and CDR2: MRHNA and SNTAGT. CDR3: CASSQTGNPPQHF. CDR3 nucleotides: TGTGCCAGCAGTCAGACAGGCAATCCGCCCCAGCATTTT.

The rearrangement joins TRBV4-2 to TRBJ1-1; D may be TRBD1 (5 bases). V was clipped by 0 bases and J by 6 bases, with 11 bases between them. CDR1 and CDR2 from the germline V gene are LGHNA and YNFKEQ. The CDR3 consists of 14 residues. CDR3 coding DNA: TGTGCCAGCAGCCAAGAGGGGGTTGTCGCTGAAGCTTTCTTT. It yields the protein CASSQEGVVAEAFF.

This chain uses TRBV2 with TRBJ2-1; D may be TRBD1 (5 bases). The CDR3 runs to 11 residues. With 6 bases removed from V and 10 bases from J, the gap between germline ends came to 10 bases. CDR1 is SNHLY, CDR2 FYNNEI, per germline. The CDR3 here is CASRTGKEQFF. The CDR3 DNA is TGTGCCAGCAGAACAGGAAAGGAGCAGTTCTTC.

This rearrangement joins TRBV5-1 to TRBJ2-2, with 10 bases identical to TRBD2. Germline trimming cut 0 bases from V and 4 bases from J; bases unmatched to any gene: 9. Germline loops: CDR1 SGHRS, CDR2 YFSETQ. The CDR3 sequence is 18 residues long. The chain's CDR3 is CASSLASGGAWGTGELFF. The CDR3 DNA follows: TGCGCCAGCAGCTTGGCCAGCGGGGGGGCCTGGGGCACCGGGGAGCTGTTTTTT.

This clone was recorded once. J is TRBJ2-7 and V is TRBV2; D unclear. CDR3 length: 14 residues. The V gene's germline CDR1 is SNHLY and CDR2 FYNNEI. V lost 7 bases, J lost 6 bases, and 19 bases lay in between. CDR3 sequence: CASTPDPARSEQYF. CDR3 nucleotides: TGTGCCAGCACACCTGACCCCGCCCGCAGCGAGCAGTACTTC.

This clone has just a few counts. The chain carries TRBV27 and TRBJ1-2; D call uncertain. V gave up 4 bases and J gave up 5 bases, with 11 bases separating them. The CDR3 runs to 13 residues. Germline V gene lookup returns CDR1 MNHEY and CDR2 SMNVEV (reference sequence). The CDR3 loop is CASSSYARYGYTF. For the CDR3, the DNA is TGTGCCAGCAGTTCCTACGCCCGGTATGGCTACACCTTC.

This clone appeared a single time. The chain is built from TRBV9 and TRBJ2-7; possible D gene TRBD1, 5 bases. Trimming stripped 0 bases from V and 7 bases from J, with 17 bases between. Germline loops: CDR1 SGDLS, CDR2 YYNGEE. CDR3 length equals 15 residues. CDR3 nucleotide sequence: TGTGCCAGCAGCGTAGAGTGGGGCTCCACCGAAGAGCAGTACTTC. It is translated as CASSVEWGSTEEQYF.

This rearrangement joins TRBV7-7 to TRBJ2-5; perhaps TRBD2 as D (5 bases). CDR3 length equals 13 residues. Germline V gives CDR1 SSHAT, CDR2 FNYEAQ (reference sequence). The CDR3 sequence: CASLDGDQETQYF. The CDR3 bases are TGTGCTAGCTTGGACGGGGACCAAGAGACCCAGTACTTC.